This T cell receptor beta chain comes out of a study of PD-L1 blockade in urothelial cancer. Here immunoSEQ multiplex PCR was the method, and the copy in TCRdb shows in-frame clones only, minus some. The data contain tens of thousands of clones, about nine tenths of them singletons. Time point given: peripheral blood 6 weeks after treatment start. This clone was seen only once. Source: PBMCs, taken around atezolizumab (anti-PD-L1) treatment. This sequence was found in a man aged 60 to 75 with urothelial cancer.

The DNA of the CDR3 is TGTGCCAGCCGAAGAGGGGGCTGGTATGATTCTGAAGCTTTCTTT. This gives the protein CASRRGGWYDSEAFF. V gene TRBV5-8 combines with J gene TRBJ1-1; 7 nucleotides align to TRBD1. This CDR3 spans 15 amino acids. V gave up 7 bases and J gave up 6 bases; unmatched junction bases: 15. Per germline, CDR1 SGHTS and CDR2 YDEGEE.